A single sample gave rise to the 3 T cell receptor beta chains below, sequenced in a study of OX40 agonist ivuxolimab in advanced cancers. Libraries were built with the immunoSEQ multiplex PCR assay. This immuneACCESS table, as held by TCRdb, lists in-frame sequences with V and J called but not all clones. Of the missing ones, under half trace to an unresolved V gene in checked studies; the others have no known cause. A total of more than 60,000 clones appear in this sample, more than 75% of them only once. 5.2% of the sample goes to the ten largest clones. The sample consisted of CD4+ or CD8+ T cells sorted from blood, taken in a trial of the OX40 agonist ivuxolimab. The receptors here all came from an adult with an advanced solid tumor such as melanoma, head and neck, liver or kidney cancer.

The chain uses TRBV10-3 and TRBJ1-3; D is uncertain. Germline V gene data show CDR1 as ENHRY and CDR2 as SYGVKD. This CDR3 is built from 14 residues. Between the trimmed V and J ends, which lost 3 bases and 1 base, there was a span of 7 bases. The DNA of the CDR3 is TGTGCCATCAGTGATCCTAGATCTGGAAACACCATATATTTT. As protein: CAISDPRSGNTIYF.

V and J are TRBV7-6 and TRBJ1-5, with D unresolved. Trimming removed 4 bases from V and 4 bases from J, with 8 bases in between. The germline CDR1 and CDR2 sequences are SGHVS and FNYEAQ. CDR3 length: 13 amino acids. CDR3 coding DNA: TGTGCCAGCAGCTCCGACTTGAATCAGCCCCAGCATTTT. Translated: CASSSDLNQPQHF.

The gene calls are TRBV7-2 and TRBJ2-1; tentatively, D is TRBD2 (7 bases). The CDR3 contains 17 residues. Trimming cost V 2 bases and J 2 bases, with 16 bases left between them. The V gene's germline CDR1 is SGHTA and CDR2 FQGNSA. Written as DNA, the CDR3 is TGTGCCAGCAGCTTAATGAATTGGCGGGGGCCCTACAATGAGCAGTTCTTC. It encodes CASSLMNWRGPYNEQFF.